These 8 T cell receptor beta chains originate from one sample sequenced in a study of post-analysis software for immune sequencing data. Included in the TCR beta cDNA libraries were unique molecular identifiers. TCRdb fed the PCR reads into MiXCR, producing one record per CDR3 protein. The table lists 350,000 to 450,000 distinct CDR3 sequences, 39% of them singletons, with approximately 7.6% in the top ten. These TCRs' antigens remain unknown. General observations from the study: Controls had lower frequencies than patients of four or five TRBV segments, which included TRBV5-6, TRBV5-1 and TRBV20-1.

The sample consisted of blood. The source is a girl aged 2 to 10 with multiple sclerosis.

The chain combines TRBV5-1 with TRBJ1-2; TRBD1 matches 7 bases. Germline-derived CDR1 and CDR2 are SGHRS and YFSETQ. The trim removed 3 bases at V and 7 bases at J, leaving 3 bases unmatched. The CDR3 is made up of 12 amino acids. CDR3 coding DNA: TGCGCCAGCAGCTCCCAGGGGGTTGGCTACACCTTC. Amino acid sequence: CASSSQGVGYTF.

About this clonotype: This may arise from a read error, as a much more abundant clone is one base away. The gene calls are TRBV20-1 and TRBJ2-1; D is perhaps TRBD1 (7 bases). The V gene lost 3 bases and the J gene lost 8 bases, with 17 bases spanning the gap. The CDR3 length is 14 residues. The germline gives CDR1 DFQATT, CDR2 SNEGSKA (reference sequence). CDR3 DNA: TGCAGTGCTAGTGACAGGGCCCGGGGGTATGAGCAGTTCTTC. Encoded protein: CSASDRARGYEQFF.

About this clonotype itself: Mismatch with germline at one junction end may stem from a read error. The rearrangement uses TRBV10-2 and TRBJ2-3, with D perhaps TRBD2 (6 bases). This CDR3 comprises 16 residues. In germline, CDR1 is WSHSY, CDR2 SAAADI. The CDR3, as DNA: TGCGCCGGCAGTGAGTCTCCATCGCGGGACACAGATACGCAGTATTTT. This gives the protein CAGSESPSRDTDTQYF.

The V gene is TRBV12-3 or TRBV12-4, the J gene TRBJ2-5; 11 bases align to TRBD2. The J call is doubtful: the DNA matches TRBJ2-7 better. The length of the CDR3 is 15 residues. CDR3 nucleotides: TGTGCCAGCAGCTCCTCTAGCGGGAGGAACTACGAGCAGTACTTC. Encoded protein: CASSSSSGRNYEQYF.

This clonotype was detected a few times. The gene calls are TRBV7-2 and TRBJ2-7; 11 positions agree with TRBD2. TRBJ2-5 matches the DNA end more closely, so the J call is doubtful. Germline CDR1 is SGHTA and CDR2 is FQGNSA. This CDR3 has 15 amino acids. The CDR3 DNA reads TGTGCCAGCAGCTTCGCGGGACTAGCGGAAGAGACCCAGTACTTC. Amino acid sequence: CASSFAGLAEETQYF.

DNA of the CDR3: TGTGCCATCAGTGCAACTGTGAACACTGAAGCTTTCTTT. This sequence encodes CAISATVNTEAFF. The chain links TRBV10-3 to TRBJ1-1; D not resolved. Germline lookup yields CDR1 ENHRY and CDR2 SYGVKD. Trimming cost V 4 bases and J 0 bases, with 6 bases left between them. CDR3 length: 13 amino acids.

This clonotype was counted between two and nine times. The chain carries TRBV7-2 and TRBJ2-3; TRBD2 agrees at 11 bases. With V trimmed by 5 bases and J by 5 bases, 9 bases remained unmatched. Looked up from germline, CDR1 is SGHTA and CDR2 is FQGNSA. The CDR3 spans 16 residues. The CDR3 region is CASSIIAGGPLDTQYF. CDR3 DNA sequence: TGTGCCAGCAGCATTATAGCGGGGGGGCCGTTAGATACGCAGTATTTT.

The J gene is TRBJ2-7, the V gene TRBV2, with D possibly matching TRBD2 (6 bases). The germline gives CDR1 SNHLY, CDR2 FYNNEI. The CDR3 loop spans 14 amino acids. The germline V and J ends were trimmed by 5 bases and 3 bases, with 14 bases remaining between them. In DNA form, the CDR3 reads TGTGCCAGCAGTAGCTGGACTACCATCTACGAGCAGTACTTC. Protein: CASSSWTTIYEQYF.